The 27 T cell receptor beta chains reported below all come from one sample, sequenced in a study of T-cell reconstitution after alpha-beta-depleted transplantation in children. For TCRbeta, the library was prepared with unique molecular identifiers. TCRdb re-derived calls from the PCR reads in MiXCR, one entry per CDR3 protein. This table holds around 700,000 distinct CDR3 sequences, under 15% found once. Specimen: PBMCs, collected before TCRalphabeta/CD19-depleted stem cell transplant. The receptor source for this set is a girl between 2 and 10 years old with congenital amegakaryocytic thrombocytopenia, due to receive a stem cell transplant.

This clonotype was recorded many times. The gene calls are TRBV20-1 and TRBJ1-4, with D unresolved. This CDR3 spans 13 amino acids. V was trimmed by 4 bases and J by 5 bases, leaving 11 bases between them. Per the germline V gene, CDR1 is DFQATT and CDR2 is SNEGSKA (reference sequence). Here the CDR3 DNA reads TGCAGTGCTATTAACCACATCAATGAAAAACTGTTTTTT. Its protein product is CSAINHINEKLFF.

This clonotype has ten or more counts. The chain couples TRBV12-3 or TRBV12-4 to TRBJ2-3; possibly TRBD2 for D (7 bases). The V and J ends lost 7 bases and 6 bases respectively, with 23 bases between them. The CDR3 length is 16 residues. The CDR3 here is CASMGGAPTRADTQYF. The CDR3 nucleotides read TGTGCCAGCATGGGGGGGGCCCCGACCCGGGCGGATACGCAGTATTTT.

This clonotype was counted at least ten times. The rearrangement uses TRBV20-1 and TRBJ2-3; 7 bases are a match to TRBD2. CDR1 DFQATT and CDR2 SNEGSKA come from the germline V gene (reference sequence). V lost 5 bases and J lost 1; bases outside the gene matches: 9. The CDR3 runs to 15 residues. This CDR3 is CSAGRREQGTDTQYF. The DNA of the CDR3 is TGCAGTGCTGGGCGGCGGGAGCAGGGCACAGATACGCAGTATTTT.

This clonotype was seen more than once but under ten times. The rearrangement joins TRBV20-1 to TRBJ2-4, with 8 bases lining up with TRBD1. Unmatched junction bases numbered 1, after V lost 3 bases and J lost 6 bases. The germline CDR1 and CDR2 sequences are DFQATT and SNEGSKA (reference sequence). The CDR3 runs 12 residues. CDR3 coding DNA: TGCAGTGCTAGCGGACAGGGAAACATTCAGTACTTC. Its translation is CSASGQGNIQYF.

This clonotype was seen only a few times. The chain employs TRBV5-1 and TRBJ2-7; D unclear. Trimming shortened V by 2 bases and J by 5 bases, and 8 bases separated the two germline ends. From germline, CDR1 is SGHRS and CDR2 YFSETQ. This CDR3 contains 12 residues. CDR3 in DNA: TGCGCCAGCAGCTTATCCCCCAACGAGCAGTACTTC. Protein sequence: CASSLSPNEQYF.

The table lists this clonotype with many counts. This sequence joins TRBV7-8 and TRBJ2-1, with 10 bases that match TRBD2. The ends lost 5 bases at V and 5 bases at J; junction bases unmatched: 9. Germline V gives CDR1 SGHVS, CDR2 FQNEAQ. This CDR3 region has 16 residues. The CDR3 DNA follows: TGTGCCAGCAGCACGCCTAGCGGGAGTCCTCACAATGAGCAGTTCTTC. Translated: CASSTPSGSPHNEQFF.

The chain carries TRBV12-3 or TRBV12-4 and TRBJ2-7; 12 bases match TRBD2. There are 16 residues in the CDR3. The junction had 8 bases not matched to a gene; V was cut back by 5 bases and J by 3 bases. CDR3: CASSGIGTSGFYEQYF. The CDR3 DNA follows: TGTGCCAGCAGTGGAATTGGGACTAGCGGGTTCTACGAGCAGTACTTC.

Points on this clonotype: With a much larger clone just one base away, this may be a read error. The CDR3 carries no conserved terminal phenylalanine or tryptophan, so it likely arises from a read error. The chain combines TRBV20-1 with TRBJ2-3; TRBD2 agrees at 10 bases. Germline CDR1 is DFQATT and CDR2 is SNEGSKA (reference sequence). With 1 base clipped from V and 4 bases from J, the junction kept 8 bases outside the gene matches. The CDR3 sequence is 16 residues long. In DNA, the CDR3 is TGCAGTGCTAGAGTCCTGGCTAGCGGGAGTTCAGATACGCAGTATTTG. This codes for CSARVLASGSSDTQYL.

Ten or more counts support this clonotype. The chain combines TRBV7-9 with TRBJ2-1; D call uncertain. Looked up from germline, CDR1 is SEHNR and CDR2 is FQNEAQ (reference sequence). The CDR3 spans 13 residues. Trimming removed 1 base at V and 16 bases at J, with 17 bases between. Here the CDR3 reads CASSLDYQAIDFF. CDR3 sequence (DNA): TGTGCCAGCAGCTTAGACTATCAGGCGATCGATTTCTTC.

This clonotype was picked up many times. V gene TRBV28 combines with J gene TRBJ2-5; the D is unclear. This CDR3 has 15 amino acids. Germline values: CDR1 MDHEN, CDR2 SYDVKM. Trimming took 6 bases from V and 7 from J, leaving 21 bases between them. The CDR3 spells CASSRERGVWSTQYF. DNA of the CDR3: TGTGCCAGCAGCAGAGAACGTGGCGTTTGGTCGACCCAGTACTTC.

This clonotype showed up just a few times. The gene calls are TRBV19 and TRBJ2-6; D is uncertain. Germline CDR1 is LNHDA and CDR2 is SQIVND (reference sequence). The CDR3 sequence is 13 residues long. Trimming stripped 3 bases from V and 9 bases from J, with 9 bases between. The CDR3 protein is CASSIPSYNVLTF. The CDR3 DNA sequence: TGTGCCAGTAGTATTCCTTCCTACAACGTCCTGACTTTC.

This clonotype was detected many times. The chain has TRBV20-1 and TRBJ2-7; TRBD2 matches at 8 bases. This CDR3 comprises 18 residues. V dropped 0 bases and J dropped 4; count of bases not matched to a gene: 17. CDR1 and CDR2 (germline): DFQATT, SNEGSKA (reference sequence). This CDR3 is CSARDPIRNREGQYEQYF. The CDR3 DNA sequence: TGCAGTGCTAGAGATCCGATTAGGAACCGGGAGGGCCAATACGAGCAGTACTTC.

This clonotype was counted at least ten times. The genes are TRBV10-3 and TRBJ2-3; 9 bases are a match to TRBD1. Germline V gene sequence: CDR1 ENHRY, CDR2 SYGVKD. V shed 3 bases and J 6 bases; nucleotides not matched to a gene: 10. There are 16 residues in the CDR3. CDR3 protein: CAISDVVGQGRDTQYF. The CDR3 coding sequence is TGTGCCATCAGTGACGTCGTGGGACAGGGTAGGGATACGCAGTATTTT.

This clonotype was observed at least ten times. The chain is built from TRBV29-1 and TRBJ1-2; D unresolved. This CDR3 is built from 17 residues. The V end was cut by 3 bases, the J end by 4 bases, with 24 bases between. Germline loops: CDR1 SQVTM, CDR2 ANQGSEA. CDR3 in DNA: TGCAGCGTTGATAGTCTGCATGCAGGCAATTGGGGCTATGGCTACACCTTC. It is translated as CSVDSLHAGNWGYGYTF.

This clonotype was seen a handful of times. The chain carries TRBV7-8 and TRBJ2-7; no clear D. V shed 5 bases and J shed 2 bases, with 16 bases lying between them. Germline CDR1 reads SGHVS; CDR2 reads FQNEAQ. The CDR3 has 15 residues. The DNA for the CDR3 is TGTGCCAGCAGCCTGGGAAGGGATATTACCTACGAGCAGTACTTC. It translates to CASSLGRDITYEQYF.

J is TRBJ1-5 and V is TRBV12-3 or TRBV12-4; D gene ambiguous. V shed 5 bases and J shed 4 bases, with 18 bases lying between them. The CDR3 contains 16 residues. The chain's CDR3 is CASSSGRLPLNQPQHF. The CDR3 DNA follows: TGTGCCAGCAGTAGCGGACGGCTGCCTCTTAATCAGCCCCAGCATTTT.

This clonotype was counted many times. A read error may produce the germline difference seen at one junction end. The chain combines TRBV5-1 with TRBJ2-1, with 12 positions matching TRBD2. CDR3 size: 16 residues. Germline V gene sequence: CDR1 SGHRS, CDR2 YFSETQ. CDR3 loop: CASSLGLAGSYNEQFF. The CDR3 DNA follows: TGTGCCAGCAGCTTGGGACTAGCGGGTTCCTACAATGAGCAGTTCTTC.

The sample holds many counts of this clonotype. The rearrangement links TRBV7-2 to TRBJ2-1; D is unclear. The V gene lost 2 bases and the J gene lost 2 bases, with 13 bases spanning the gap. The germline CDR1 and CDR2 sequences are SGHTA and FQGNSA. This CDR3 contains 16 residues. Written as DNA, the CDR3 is TGTGCCAGCAGCTTATTGAGGACGCTTACCTACAATGAGCAGTTCTTC. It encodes CASSLLRTLTYNEQFF.

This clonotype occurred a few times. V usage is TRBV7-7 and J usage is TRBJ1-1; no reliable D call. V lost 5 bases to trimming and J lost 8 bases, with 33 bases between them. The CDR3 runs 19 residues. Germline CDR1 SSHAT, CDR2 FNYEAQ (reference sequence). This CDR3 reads CASSLTTGKLLNEKFEAFF. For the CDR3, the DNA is TGTGCCAGCAGCCTAACCACGGGAAAACTTCTGAACGAGAAATTCGAAGCTTTCTTT.

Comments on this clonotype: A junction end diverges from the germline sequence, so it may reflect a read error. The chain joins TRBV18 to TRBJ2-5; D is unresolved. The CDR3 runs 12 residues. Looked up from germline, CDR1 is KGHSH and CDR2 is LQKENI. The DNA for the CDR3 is TGTGCCAGCTTACCAGGCAGGGAGACCCAGTACTTC. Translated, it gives CASLPGRETQYF. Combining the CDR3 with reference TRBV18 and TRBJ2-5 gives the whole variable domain NAGVMQNPRHLVRRRGQEARLRCSPMKGHSHVYWYRQLPEEGLKFMVYLQKENIIDESGMPKERFSAEFPKEGPSILRIQQVVRGDSAAYFCASLPGRETQYFGPGTRLLVL.

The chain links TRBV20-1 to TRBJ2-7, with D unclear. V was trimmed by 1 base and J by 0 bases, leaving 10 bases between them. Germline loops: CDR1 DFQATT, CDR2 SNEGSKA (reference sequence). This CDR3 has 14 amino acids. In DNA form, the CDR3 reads TGCAGTGCTAGAGGGGCCGATTACTCCTACGAGCAGTACTTC. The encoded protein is CSARGADYSYEQYF.

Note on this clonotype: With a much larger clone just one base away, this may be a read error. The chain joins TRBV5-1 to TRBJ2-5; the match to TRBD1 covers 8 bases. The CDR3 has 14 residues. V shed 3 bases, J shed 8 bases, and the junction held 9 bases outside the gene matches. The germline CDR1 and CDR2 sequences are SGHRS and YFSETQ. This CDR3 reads CASSSLDRENTQYF. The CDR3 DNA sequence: TGCGCCAGCAGCTCTTTGGACAGGGAGAATACCCAGTACTTC. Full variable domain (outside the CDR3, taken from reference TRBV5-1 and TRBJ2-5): KAGVTQTPRYLIKTRGQQVTLSCSPISGHRSVSWYQQTPGQGLQFLFEYFSETQRNKGNFPGRFSGRQFSNSRSEMNVSTLELGDSALYLCASSSLDRENTQYFGPGTRLLVL.

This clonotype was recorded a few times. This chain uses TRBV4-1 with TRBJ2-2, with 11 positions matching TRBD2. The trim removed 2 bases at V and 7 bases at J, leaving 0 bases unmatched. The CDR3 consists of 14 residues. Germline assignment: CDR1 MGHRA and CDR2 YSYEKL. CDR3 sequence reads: CASSQTSGSGELFF. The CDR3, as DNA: TGCGCCAGCAGCCAAACTAGCGGGAGCGGGGAGCTGTTTTTT.

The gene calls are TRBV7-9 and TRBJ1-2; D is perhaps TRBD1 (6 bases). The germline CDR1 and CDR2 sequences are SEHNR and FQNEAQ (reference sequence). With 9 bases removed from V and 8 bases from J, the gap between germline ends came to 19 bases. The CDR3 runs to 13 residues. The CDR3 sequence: CASIRDTEGGYTF. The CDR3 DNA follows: TGTGCCAGTATCCGGGACACAGAAGGAGGCTACACCTTC.

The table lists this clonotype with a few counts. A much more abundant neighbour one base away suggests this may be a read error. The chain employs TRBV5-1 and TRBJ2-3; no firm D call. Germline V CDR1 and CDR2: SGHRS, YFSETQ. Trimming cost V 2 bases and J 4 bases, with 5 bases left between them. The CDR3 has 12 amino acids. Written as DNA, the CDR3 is TGCGCCAGCAGCTTTGAGGCAGATACGCAGTATTTT. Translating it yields CASSFEADTQYF.

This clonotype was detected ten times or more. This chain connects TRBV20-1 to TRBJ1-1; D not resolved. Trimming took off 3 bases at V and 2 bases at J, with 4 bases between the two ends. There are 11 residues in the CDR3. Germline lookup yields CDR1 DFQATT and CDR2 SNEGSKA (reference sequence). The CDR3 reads CSASPNTEAFF. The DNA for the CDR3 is TGCAGTGCTAGCCCTAACACTGAAGCTTTCTTT.

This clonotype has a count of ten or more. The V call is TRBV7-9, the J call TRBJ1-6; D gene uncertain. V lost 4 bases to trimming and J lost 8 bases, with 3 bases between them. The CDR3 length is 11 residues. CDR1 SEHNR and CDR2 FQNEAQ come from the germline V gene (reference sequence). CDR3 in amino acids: CASSSDSPLHF. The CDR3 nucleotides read TGTGCCAGCAGCTCAGATTCACCCCTCCACTTT. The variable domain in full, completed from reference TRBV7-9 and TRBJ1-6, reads DTGVSQNPRHKITKRGQNVTFRCDPISEHNRLYWYRQTLGQGPEFLTYFQNEAQLEKSRLLSDRFSAERPKGSFSTLEIQRTEQGDSAMYLCASSSDSPLHFGNGTRLTVT.